A single T cell receptor (beta chain) is shown here with its context. This CDR3 is also generated by other DNA sequences in the sample. This sample is part of a study of blood T cell repertoires in COVID-19. Background on the study: Sites in the United States, Italy and Spain provided acute and convalescent COVID-19 samples. PBMCs, B-cell-depleted T cells, or T cells were the source of the cDNA or gDNA that made up the material.

Original analysis: Researchers report that nucleated cell counts were estimated from reference gene primer amplification. Libraries were prepared by immunoSEQ multiplex PCR; TCRdb keeps only in-frame clonotypes and omits some of them. V, J and clone size are taken as reported in that table, and D and trimming were inferred from the DNA itself. The profile covers 110,000 or so clones, with over 70% appearing a single time and approximately 7% taken by the ten largest. Germline CDR1 is SGHAT and CDR2 is FQNNGV. V was shortened by 2 bases and J by 1 base, with 5 bases between the two germline ends. This CDR3 comprises 13 residues.

V gene TRBV11-2 combines with J gene TRBJ1-1, with D uncertain. This TCR derives from a woman aged 45-65 years with acute or convalescent COVID-19. The sequenced sample consisted of peripheral blood. In nucleotides, the CDR3 is TGTGCCAGCAGCTTACGACAGAACACTGAAGCTTTCTTT. Translating it yields CASSLRQNTEAFF.